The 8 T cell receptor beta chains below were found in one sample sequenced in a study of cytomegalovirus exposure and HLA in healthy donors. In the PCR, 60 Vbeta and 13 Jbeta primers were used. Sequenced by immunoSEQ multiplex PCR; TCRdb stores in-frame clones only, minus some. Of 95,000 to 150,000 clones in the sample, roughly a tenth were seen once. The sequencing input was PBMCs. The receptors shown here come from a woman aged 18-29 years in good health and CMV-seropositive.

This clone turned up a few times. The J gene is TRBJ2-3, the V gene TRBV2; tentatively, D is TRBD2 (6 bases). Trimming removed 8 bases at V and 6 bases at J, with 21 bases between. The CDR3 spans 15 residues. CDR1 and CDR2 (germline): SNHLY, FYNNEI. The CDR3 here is CASAEIAEPRDTQYF. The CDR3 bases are TGTGCCAGCGCTGAGATAGCGGAACCTAGGGATACGCAGTATTTT.

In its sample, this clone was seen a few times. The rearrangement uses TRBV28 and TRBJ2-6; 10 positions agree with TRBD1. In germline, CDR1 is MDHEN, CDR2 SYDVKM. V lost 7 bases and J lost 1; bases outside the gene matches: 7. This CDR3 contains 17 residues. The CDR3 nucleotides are TGTGCCAGCAAGGGACAGGGGAAAAATTCTGGGGCCAACGTCCTGACTTTC. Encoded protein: CASKGQGKNSGANVLTF.

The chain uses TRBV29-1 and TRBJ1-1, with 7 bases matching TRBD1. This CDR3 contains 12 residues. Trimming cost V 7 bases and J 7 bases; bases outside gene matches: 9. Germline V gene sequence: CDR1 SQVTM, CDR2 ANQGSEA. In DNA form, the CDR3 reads TGCAGCGCCGCCCGACAGGGAAGTGAAGCTTTCTTT. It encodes CSAARQGSEAFF.

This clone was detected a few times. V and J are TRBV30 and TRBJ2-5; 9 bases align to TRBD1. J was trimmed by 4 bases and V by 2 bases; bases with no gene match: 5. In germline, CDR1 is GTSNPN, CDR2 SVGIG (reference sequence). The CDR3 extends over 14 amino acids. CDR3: CAWSLTGGLETQYF. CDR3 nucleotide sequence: TGTGCCTGGAGTTTGACAGGGGGGCTAGAGACCCAGTACTTC.

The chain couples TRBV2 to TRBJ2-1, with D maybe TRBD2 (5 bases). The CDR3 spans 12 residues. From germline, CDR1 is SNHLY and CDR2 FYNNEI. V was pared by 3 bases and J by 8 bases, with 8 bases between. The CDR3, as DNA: TGTGCCAGCAGTGAGTTGAGGGATGAGCAGTTCTTC. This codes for CASSELRDEQFF.

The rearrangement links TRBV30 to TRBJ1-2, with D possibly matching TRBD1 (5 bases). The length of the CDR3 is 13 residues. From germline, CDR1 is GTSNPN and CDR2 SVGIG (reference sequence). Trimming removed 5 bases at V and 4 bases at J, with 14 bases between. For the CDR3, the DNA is TGTGCCTGGCATCCGGGAGGGGTCTATGGCTACACCTTC. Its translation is CAWHPGGVYGYTF.

Written as DNA, the CDR3 is TGTGCCAGTAGCGTAGCGGGAGGAAGCACAGATACGCAGTATTTT. Protein product: CASSVAGGSTDTQYF. The rearrangement links TRBV19 to TRBJ2-3; the match to TRBD2 covers 10 bases. Germline lookup yields CDR1 LNHDA and CDR2 SQIVND (reference sequence). CDR3 length: 15 amino acids. Germline trimming cut 6 bases from V and 0 bases from J; bases unmatched to any gene: 3.

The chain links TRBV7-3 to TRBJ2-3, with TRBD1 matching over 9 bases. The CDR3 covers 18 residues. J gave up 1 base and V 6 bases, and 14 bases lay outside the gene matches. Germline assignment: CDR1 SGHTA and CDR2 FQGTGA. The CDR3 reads CASSRKNTRTGGTDTQYF. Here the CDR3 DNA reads TGTGCCAGCAGTCGGAAAAACACCCGGACAGGGGGCACAGATACGCAGTATTTT.